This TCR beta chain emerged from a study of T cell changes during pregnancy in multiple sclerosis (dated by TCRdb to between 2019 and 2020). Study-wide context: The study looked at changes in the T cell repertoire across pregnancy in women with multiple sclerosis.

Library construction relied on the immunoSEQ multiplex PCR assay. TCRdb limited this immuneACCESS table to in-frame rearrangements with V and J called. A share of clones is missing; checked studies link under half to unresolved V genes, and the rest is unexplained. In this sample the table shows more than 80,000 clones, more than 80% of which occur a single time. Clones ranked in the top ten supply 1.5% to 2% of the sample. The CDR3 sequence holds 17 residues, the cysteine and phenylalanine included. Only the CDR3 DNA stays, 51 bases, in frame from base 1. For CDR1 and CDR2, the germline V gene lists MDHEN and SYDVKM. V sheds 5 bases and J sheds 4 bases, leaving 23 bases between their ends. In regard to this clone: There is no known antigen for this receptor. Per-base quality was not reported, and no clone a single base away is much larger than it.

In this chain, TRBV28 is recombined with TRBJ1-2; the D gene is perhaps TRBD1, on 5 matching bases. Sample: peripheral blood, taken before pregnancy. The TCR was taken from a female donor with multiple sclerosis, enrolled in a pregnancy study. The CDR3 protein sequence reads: CASSVGRTGLGGYGYTF. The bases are TGTGCCAGCAGTGTAGGCCGGACGGGCTTGGGGGGCTATGGCTACACCTTC.